These 21 T cell receptor beta chains were sequenced from one sample in a study of T cell repertoires in ileal Crohn's disease. Libraries were prepared by immunoSEQ multiplex PCR; TCRdb keeps only in-frame clonotypes and omits some of them. The top ten clones hold 3.5% to 5% of a sample with roughly 15,000 clones, roughly 76% of them seen once. Time point given: inflamed ileum from the surgical specimen. Source material: ileal tissue. The receptors here all came from an adult with Crohn's disease.

The chain couples TRBV11-1 to TRBJ2-5; 7 nucleotides agree with TRBD2. V lost 5 bases to trimming and J lost 2 bases; unmatched junction nucleotides: 8. Looked up from germline, CDR1 is SGHAT and CDR2 is FQDESV (reference sequence). CDR3 length equals 15 residues. As DNA, the CDR3 is TGTGCCAGCAGCAAAGGGAGGGGTGAACAAGAGACCCAGTACTTC. Its protein is CASSKGRGEQETQYF.

Here the CDR3 DNA reads TGTGCCAGCTCACCACAAGGACACACAGAAAAACTGTTTTTT. It is translated as CASSPQGHTEKLFF. The V call is TRBV18, the J call TRBJ1-4, with D tentatively TRBD1 (5 bases). The germline CDR1 and CDR2 sequences are KGHSH and LQKENI. Deletions cut 1 base from V and 8 bases from J, with 11 bases between. This CDR3 comprises 14 residues.

The chain links TRBV5-8 to TRBJ1-5; D remains unclear. The CDR3 length is 12 residues. Per the germline V gene, CDR1 is SGHTS and CDR2 is YDEGEE. Trimming left V 3 bases short and J 5 bases short, with 6 bases between. Here the CDR3 reads CASSYFDQPQHF. The CDR3 nucleotides read TGTGCCAGCAGCTATTTCGATCAGCCCCAGCATTTT.

The chain has TRBV5-1 and TRBJ2-6; TRBD1 agrees at 7 bases. The CDR3 totals 16 residues. Germline assignment: CDR1 SGHRS and CDR2 YFSETQ. Trimming cost V 4 bases and J 0 bases; bases outside gene matches: 4. This CDR3 reads CASSVYRGSGANVLTF. In DNA, the CDR3 is TGCGCCAGCAGCGTATACAGGGGCTCTGGGGCCAACGTCCTGACTTTC.

This chain links TRBV25-1 with TRBJ2-3, with unresolved D. This CDR3 is built from 17 residues. Deletions cut 3 bases from V and 2 bases from J, with 18 bases between. CDR1 MGHDK and CDR2 SYGVNS come from the germline V gene. The CDR3 DNA reads as TGTGCCAGCAGTGATGGGCAGTCGGGCGGCCCCACAGATACGCAGTATTTT. Encoded protein: CASSDGQSGGPTDTQYF.

With respect to this clone: The identical CDR3 is also encoded by other nucleotide sequences in the sample. This chain joins TRBV11-3 and TRBJ2-1; 9 bases line up with TRBD2. V trimming: 2 bases; J trimming: 4 bases; junction bases outside the gene matches: 3. The CDR3 length is 15 residues. The germline V gene encodes CDR1 SGHNT and CDR2 YENEEA. CDR3 amino acids: CASSLRAGGYNEQFF. CDR3 DNA: TGTGCCAGCAGCTTACGAGCGGGAGGATACAATGAGCAGTTCTTC.

This clone occurred a few times. A read error may produce the germline difference seen at one junction end. V and J are TRBV30 and TRBJ2-7; D is uncertain. The CDR3 is made up of 9 amino acids. CDR1 is GTSNPN, CDR2 SVGIG, per germline (reference sequence). The CDR3 DNA follows: TGTGCCTGGAGCAGAACCGAGGAGTTC. It yields the protein CAWSRTEEF. Filled out from reference TRBV30 and TRBJ2-7, the complete variable domain reads SQTIHQWPATLVQPVGSPLSLECTVEGTSNPNLYWYRQAAGRGLQLLFYSVGIGQISSEVPQNLSASRPQDRQFILSSKKLLLSDSGFYLCAWSRTEEFGPGTRLTVT.

The chain is built from TRBV5-6 and TRBJ2-1; 8 positions match TRBD1. The J segment lost 9 bases and the V segment lost 1 base, leaving 12 bases of the junction unmatched. The CDR3 runs 16 residues. Germline V gene lookup returns CDR1 SGHDT and CDR2 YYEEEE. CDR3 protein: CASSLSGFRGPGEQFF. CDR3 in DNA: TGTGCCAGCAGCTTGTCTGGTTTCAGGGGGCCGGGTGAGCAGTTCTTC.

The chain couples TRBV20-1 to TRBJ2-1; D remains unclear. Germline-derived CDR1 and CDR2 are DFQATT and SNEGSKA (reference sequence). Trimming stripped 3 bases from V and 11 bases from J, with 8 bases between. This CDR3 comprises 10 residues. CDR3 bases: TGCAGTGCTAGTTTAAACAAGCAGTTCTTC. It encodes CSASLNKQFF.

The rearrangement links TRBV5-1 to TRBJ2-7; 8 nucleotides match TRBD1. The CDR3 has 14 residues. Germline CDR1 SGHRS, CDR2 YFSETQ. Trimming removed 4 bases from V and 4 bases from J; junction bases left unmatched: 7. As DNA, the CDR3 is TGCGCCAGCAGCCCCTTGACAGGGGCTTACGAGCAGTACTTC. Protein product: CASSPLTGAYEQYF.

V usage is TRBV9 and J usage is TRBJ2-1; TRBD2 is a possible D gene (5 bases). V was pared by 7 bases and J by 1 base, with 15 bases between. The CDR3 length is 15 residues. CDR1 and CDR2 (germline): SGDLS, YYNGEE. CDR3 sequence reads: CASSLQPGSYNEQFF. The DNA of the CDR3 is TGTGCCAGCTCCCTTCAGCCGGGGTCCTACAATGAGCAGTTCTTC. The full variable domain, rest sourced from reference TRBV9 and TRBJ2-1, is DSGVTQTPKHLITATGQRVTLRCSPRSGDLSVYWYQQSLDQGLQFLIQYYNGEERAKGNILERFSAQQFPDLHSELNLSSLELGDSALYFCASSLQPGSYNEQFFGPGTRLTVL.

The chain employs TRBV7-2 and TRBJ2-4; 10 bases match TRBD2. Germline CDR1 SGHTA, CDR2 FQGNSA. The CDR3 spans 14 residues. Losses at the gene ends were 7 bases for V and 9 bases for J; bases not matched to a gene: 9. CDR3 region: CASTLAGVSSIQYF. As DNA, the CDR3 is TGTGCCAGCACTCTAGCGGGAGTCTCATCCATTCAGTACTTC.

This chain joins TRBV5-4 and TRBJ2-7; 9 nucleotides agree with TRBD1. The length of the CDR3 is 16 residues. CDR1 and CDR2 from the germline V gene are SGHNT and YYREEE (reference sequence). The V segment lost 4 bases and the J segment 4 bases; nucleotides outside the gene matches: 12. CDR3 loop: CASSGSGTGTQYEQYF. The CDR3 nucleotides are TGTGCCAGCAGCGGCTCCGGGACAGGGACCCAATACGAGCAGTACTTC.

The chain joins TRBV5-6 to TRBJ1-1; the D gene is possibly TRBD1 (5 bases). V was trimmed by 2 bases and J by 11 bases, leaving 10 bases between them. The length of the CDR3 is 11 residues. Germline V CDR1 and CDR2: SGHDT, YYEEEE. The DNA of the CDR3 is TGTGCCAGCAGCTTCGGGGGGGAGGCTTTCTTT. Translation gives CASSFGGEAFF.

The sample holds one count of this clone. The chain joins TRBV6-1 to TRBJ2-7, with 7 positions matching TRBD1. CDR1 is MNHNS and CDR2 is SASEGT in the germline V gene. The V segment lost 6 bases and the J segment 1 base; nucleotides outside the gene matches: 9. CDR3 length: 15 amino acids. The CDR3 sequence is CASSGTGQTSYEQYF. CDR3 DNA sequence: TGTGCCAGCAGCGGTACGGGACAGACGTCCTACGAGCAGTACTTC.

This CDR3 reads CATETGRDQPQHF. DNA for the CDR3: TGTGCCACCGAGACAGGGAGGGATCAGCCCCAGCATTTT. The chain combines TRBV6-1 with TRBJ1-5, with 7 bases identical to TRBD1. Looked up from germline, CDR1 is MNHNS and CDR2 is SASEGT. The CDR3 is made up of 13 amino acids. The ends lost 10 bases at V and 5 bases at J; junction bases unmatched: 8.

In the case of this clone: Germline is not matched at one junction end, which may reflect a read error. The V call is TRBV7-7, the J call TRBJ2-7, with 9 positions matching TRBD1. This CDR3 contains 13 residues. From germline, CDR1 is SSHAT and CDR2 FNYEAQ (reference sequence). CDR3 DNA: TGTGCTAGCAGCTCGGACAGGGGAGGCGAGCAGTACTTC. It is translated as CASSSDRGGEQYF.

This clone was observed once. A junction end diverges from the germline sequence, so it may reflect a read error. CDR3 residues: CASSHLRGHGHRRDF. For the CDR3, the DNA is TGTGCCAGCAGCCACCTTCGGGGACACGGCCACAGAAGGGACTTC. The chain combines TRBV11-3 with TRBJ2-7; perhaps TRBD1 as D (6 bases). The germline CDR1 and CDR2 sequences are SGHNT and YENEEA. The CDR3 runs to 15 residues.

CDR3 nucleotides: TGTGCCAGCAGCCAAGTCCGCCCACCCTACGAGCAGTACTTC. The encoded protein is CASSQVRPPYEQYF. The chain couples TRBV14 to TRBJ2-7; D gene uncertain. V dropped 1 base and J dropped 2 bases, with 9 bases sitting between them. This CDR3 has 14 residues. Germline CDR1 is SGHDN and CDR2 is FVKESK.

J is TRBJ1-4 and V is TRBV6-1; 7 bases align to TRBD1. This CDR3 region has 15 residues. Germline V gene lookup returns CDR1 MNHNS and CDR2 SASEGT. The V and J ends lost 6 bases and 8 bases, in that order; junction bases with no gene match: 12. The CDR3 protein is CASSAPDRLREKLFF. In nucleotides, the CDR3 is TGTGCCAGCAGCGCCCCGGACAGGCTAAGAGAAAAACTGTTTTTT.

This clone was seen a single time. The V call is TRBV4-1, the J call TRBJ1-5, with a weak D call TRBD1 (6 bases). Between the trimmed V and J ends, which lost 1 base and 4 bases, there was a span of 14 bases. The CDR3 extends over 16 amino acids. Per germline, CDR1 MGHRA and CDR2 YSYEKL. The CDR3 spells CASSQGGGALNQPQHF. CDR3 coding DNA: TGCGCCAGCAGCCAAGGGGGGGGCGCTTTGAATCAGCCCCAGCATTTT.